This T cell receptor (beta chain) was found in a study of T-cell memory formation after mild COVID-19. TCRdb called the 5' RACE reads again in MiXCR, with one record for every CDR3 protein. The data hold approximately 230,000 distinct CDR3 sequences, with 16% observed a single time. This clonotype was obtained from a man aged 18 to 30 who had mild COVID-19 (a few samples of this study predate the infection). Cell type and time point are not known. Sequencing was carried out using PBMCs or a T cell subset sorted from them (not recorded which).

The CDR3, as DNA: TGTGCCAGCAGCTTGGCGGGACAGGGGGCGATCAATCAGCCCCAGCATTTT. Its protein product is CASSLAGQGAINQPQHF. V usage is TRBV7-8 and J usage is TRBJ1-5, with 12 positions matching TRBD1. In germline, CDR1 is SGHVS, CDR2 FQNEAQ. CDR3 length equals 17 residues. The J segment lost 3 bases and the V segment lost 3 bases, leaving 6 bases of the junction unmatched.